Shown below are 10 T cell receptor beta chains from a single sample sequenced in a study of regulatory T cells in long-lasting Graves disease. Through Arm-PCR of CDR3 regions and iRepertoire HTBI primers, TCR beta libraries were built. Each CDR3 protein gets one entry after TCRdb re-called the multiplex PCR reads with MiXCR. The repertoire holds 200,000 to 300,000 distinct CDR3 sequences, with around 21% as singletons. Time point of the sample: newly diagnosed GD, antithyroid drugs for less than 3 months. PBMCs provided the RNA from which the TCR library was made. Sequenced material: peripheral blood mononuclear cells (PBMCs), taken at new diagnosis, from a patient treated with antithyroid drugs. Source of these receptors: a female donor with Graves disease.

The chain couples TRBV7-2 to TRBJ2-3, with D uncertain. The V gene's germline CDR1 is SGHTA and CDR2 FQGNSA. The CDR3 is made up of 17 amino acids. The germline V and J ends were trimmed by 8 bases and 1 base, with 22 bases remaining between them. The CDR3 DNA sequence: TGTGCCAGCGACCACCCCCCAGAGCAGCGACGCACAGATACGCAGTATTTT. Encoded protein: CASDHPPEQRRTDTQYF.

This clonotype has just a few counts. The chain is built from TRBV10-1 and TRBJ1-3; no definite D call. Trimming left V 4 bases short and J 0 bases short, with 7 bases between. The CDR3 length is 14 residues. Germline V gene data show CDR1 as WNHNN and CDR2 as SYGVQD (reference sequence). The CDR3 loop is CASSGLGSGNTIYF. The CDR3 bases are TGCGCCAGCAGTGGATTAGGCTCTGGAAACACCATATATTTT.

The chain recombines TRBV6-1 with TRBJ2-7; TRBD2 agrees at 11 bases. V shed 5 bases, J shed 5 bases, and the junction held 11 bases outside the gene matches. The CDR3 consists of 16 residues. In germline, CDR1 is MNHNS, CDR2 SASEGT. The CDR3 here is CASSPRASGRSHEQYF. The CDR3 coding sequence is TGTGCCAGCAGTCCTAGGGCTAGCGGGAGGAGCCACGAGCAGTACTTC.

The table lists this clonotype with many counts. The chain has TRBV27 and TRBJ2-3; 12 bases match TRBD2. This CDR3 contains 16 residues. The V segment lost 4 bases and the J segment 5 bases; nucleotides outside the gene matches: 7. CDR1 and CDR2 (germline): MNHEY, SMNVEV (reference sequence). The CDR3 loop is CASSSASGGAEDTQYF. The CDR3 DNA sequence: TGTGCCAGCAGTTCCGCTAGCGGGGGGGCCGAAGATACGCAGTATTTT.

This clonotype was counted ten times or more. The V call is TRBV6-2 or TRBV6-3, the J call TRBJ1-1, with a weak D call TRBD1 (6 bases). Germline CDR1 reads MNHEY; CDR2 reads SVGEGT. The V and J ends lost 6 bases and 5 bases respectively, with 16 bases between them. CDR3 length equals 14 residues. This CDR3 reads CASSYTGIGTEAFF. CDR3 coding DNA: TGTGCCAGCAGCTACACAGGGATTGGTACTGAAGCTTTCTTT.

Ten or more counts support this clonotype. This chain uses TRBV2 with TRBJ1-1; D is perhaps TRBD1 (5 bases). CDR1 and CDR2 (germline): SNHLY, FYNNEI. The CDR3 runs to 14 residues. The V and J ends lost 2 bases and 5 bases respectively, with 12 bases between them. The CDR3 region is CASSETRGGTEAFF. In DNA form, the CDR3 reads TGTGCCAGCAGTGAAACGCGTGGGGGAACTGAAGCTTTCTTT.

This chain links TRBV20-1 with TRBJ2-1, with TRBD2 identical over 7 bases. CDR3 length equals 13 residues. V dropped 3 bases and J dropped 3; count of bases not matched to a gene: 2. CDR1 DFQATT and CDR2 SNEGSKA come from the germline V gene (reference sequence). The CDR3 DNA is TGCAGTGCTAGCCGCGGGGGCTACAATGAGCAGTTCTTC. It codes for CSASRGGYNEQFF.

This chain connects TRBV6-1 to TRBJ1-5, with D possibly matching TRBD1 (5 bases). This CDR3 is built from 14 residues. The V gene's germline CDR1 is MNHNS and CDR2 SASEGT. Trimming removed 6 bases from V and 4 bases from J, with 13 bases in between. The CDR3 reads CASRSGTGNQPQHF. CDR3 coding DNA: TGTGCCAGCAGGTCCGGGACGGGGAATCAGCCCCAGCATTTT.

This clonotype was recorded many times. This chain joins TRBV4-3 and TRBJ2-1; maybe TRBD2 (6 bases). V was shortened by 0 bases and J by 0 bases, with 9 bases between the two germline ends. Germline V gene sequence: CDR1 LGHNA, CDR2 YSLEER. The CDR3 length is 16 residues. CDR3 region: CASSQEEGSSYNEQFF. DNA for the CDR3: TGCGCCAGCAGCCAAGAGGAGGGAAGCTCCTACAATGAGCAGTTCTTC.

This clonotype was counted at least ten times. This chain uses TRBV29-1 with TRBJ1-1; 7 bases map to TRBD1. V lost 3 bases to trimming and J lost 8 bases; unmatched junction nucleotides: 12. Germline V lookup: CDR1 SQVTM, CDR2 ANQGSEA. The CDR3 has 14 residues. This CDR3 reads CSVEVRNRGEEAFF. Here the CDR3 DNA reads TGCAGCGTTGAGGTACGCAACAGGGGAGAAGAAGCTTTCTTT.